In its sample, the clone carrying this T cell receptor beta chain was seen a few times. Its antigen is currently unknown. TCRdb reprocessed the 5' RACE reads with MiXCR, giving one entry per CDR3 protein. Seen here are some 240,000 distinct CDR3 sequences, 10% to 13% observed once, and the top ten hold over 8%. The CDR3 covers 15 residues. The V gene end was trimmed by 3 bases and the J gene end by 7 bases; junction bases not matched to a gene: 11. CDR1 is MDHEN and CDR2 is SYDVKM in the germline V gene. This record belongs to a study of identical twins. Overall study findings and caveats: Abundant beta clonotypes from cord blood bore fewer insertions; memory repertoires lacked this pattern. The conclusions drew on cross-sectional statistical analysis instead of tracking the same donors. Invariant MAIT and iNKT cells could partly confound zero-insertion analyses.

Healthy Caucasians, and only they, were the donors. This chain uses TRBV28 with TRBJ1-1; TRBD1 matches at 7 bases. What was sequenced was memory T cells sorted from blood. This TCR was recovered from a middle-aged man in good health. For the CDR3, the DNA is TGTGCCAGCAGTTTTTCCGGACAGGAGGGGCATGAAGCTTTCTTT. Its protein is CASSFSGQEGHEAFF.